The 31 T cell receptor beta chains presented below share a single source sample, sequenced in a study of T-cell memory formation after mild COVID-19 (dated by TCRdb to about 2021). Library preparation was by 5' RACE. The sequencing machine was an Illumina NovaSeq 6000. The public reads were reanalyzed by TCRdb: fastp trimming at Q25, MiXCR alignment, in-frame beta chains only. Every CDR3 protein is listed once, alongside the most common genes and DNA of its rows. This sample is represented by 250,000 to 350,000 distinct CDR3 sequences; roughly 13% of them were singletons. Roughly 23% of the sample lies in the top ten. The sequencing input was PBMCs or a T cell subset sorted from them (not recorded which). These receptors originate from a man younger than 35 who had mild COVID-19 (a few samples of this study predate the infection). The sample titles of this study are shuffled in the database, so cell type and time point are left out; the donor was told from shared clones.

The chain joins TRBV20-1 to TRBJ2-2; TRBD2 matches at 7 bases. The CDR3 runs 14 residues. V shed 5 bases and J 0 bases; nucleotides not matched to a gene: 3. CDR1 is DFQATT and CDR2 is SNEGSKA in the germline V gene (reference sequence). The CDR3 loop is CSAGRGANTGELFF. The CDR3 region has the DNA TGCAGTGCTGGGAGGGGCGCGAACACCGGGGAGCTGTTTTTT.

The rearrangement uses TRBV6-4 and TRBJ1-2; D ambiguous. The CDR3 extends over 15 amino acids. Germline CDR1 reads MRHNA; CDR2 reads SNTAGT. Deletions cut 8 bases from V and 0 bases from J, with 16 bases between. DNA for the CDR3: TGTGCCAGCGCCCCGAGCCCAGCTCCTAACTATGGCTACACCTTC. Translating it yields CASAPSPAPNYGYTF.

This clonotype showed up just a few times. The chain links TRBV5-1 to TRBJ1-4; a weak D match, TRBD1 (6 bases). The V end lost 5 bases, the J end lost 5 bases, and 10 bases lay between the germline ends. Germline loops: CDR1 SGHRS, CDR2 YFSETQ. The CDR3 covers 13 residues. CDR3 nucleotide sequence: TGCGCCAGCAGATTAGGACAGAATGAAAAACTGTTTTTT. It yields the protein CASRLGQNEKLFF.

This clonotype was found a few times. CDR3 amino acids: CSVAAQGREAFF. The CDR3 DNA is TGCAGCGTTGCGGCGCAGGGCCGCGAAGCTTTCTTT. The genes are TRBV29-1 and TRBJ1-1; tentatively, D is TRBD1 (5 bases). Looked up from germline, CDR1 is SQVTM and CDR2 is ANQGSEA. V was shortened by 4 bases and J by 8 bases, with 14 bases between the two germline ends. The CDR3 contains 12 residues.

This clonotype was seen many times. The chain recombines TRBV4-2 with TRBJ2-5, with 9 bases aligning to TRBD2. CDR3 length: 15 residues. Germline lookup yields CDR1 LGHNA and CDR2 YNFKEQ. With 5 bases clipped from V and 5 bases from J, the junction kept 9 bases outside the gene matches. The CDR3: CASSAGSGGRETQYF. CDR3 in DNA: TGTGCCAGCAGCGCAGGGAGCGGGGGGAGGGAGACCCAGTACTTC.

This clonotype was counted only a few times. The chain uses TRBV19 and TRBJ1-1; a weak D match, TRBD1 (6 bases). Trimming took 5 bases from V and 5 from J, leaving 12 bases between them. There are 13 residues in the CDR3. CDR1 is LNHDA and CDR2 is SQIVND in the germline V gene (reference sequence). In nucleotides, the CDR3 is TGTGCCAGTAGTTTCCAGGGGTTTACTGAAGCTTTCTTT. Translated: CASSFQGFTEAFF.

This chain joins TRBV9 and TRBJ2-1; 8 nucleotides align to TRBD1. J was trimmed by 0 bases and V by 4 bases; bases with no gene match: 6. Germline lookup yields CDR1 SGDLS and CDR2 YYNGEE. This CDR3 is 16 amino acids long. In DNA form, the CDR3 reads TGTGCCAGCAGCTTCACAGGGGGGAGCTCCTACAATGAGCAGTTCTTC. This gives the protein CASSFTGGSSYNEQFF.

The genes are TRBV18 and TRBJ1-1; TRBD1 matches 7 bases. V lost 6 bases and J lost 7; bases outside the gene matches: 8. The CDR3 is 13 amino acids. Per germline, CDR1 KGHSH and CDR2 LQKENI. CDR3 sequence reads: CASSRQGGFEAFF. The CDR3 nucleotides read TGTGCCAGCTCGCGACAGGGTGGATTTGAAGCTTTCTTT.

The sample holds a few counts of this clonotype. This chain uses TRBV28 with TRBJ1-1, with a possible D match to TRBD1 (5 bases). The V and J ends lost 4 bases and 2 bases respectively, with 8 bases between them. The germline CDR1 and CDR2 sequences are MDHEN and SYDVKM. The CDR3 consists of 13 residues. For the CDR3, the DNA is TGTGCCAGCAGTTGGGGGGACAACACTGAAGCTTTCTTT. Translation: CASSWGDNTEAFF.

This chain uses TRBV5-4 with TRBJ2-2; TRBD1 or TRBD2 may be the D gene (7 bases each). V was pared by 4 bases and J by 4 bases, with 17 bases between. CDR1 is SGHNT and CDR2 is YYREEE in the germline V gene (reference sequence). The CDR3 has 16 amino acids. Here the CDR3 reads CASSPREGAPTGELFF. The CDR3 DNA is TGTGCCAGCAGCCCGAGGGAGGGGGCTCCCACCGGGGAGCTGTTTTTT. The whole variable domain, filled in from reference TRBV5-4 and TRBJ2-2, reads ETGVTQSPTHLIKTRGQQVTLRCSSQSGHNTVSWYQQALGQGPQFIFQYYREEENGRGNFPPRFSGLQFPNYSSELNVNALELDDSALYLCASSPREGAPTGELFFGEGSRLTVL.

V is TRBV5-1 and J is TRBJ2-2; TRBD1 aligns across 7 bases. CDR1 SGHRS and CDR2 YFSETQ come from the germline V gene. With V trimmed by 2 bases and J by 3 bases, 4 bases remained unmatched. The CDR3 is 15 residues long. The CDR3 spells CASSFRTGDTGELFF. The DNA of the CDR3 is TGCGCCAGCAGCTTCCGGACAGGCGACACCGGGGAGCTGTTTTTT.

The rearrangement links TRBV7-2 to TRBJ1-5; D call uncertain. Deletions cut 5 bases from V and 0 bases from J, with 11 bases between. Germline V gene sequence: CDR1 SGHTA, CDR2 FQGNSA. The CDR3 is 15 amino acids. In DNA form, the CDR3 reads TGTGCCAGCAGCCCGGGGATTTCTAGCAATCAGCCCCAGCATTTT. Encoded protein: CASSPGISSNQPQHF.

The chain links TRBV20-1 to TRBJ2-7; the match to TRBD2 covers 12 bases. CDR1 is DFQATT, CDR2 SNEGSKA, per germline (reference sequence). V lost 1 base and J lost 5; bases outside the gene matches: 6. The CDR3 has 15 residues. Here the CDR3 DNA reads TGCAGTGCTAGAGGGACTAGCGGGGTATTTCACGAGCAGTACTTC. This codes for CSARGTSGVFHEQYF.

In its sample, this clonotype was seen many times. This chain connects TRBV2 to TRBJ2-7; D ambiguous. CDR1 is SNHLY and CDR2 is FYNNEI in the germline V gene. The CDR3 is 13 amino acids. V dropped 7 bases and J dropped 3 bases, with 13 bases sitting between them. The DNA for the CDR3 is TGTGCCAGCACCAGATCGGACGGCTACGAGCAGTACTTC. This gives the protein CASTRSDGYEQYF. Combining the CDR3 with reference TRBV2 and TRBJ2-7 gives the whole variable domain EPEVTQTPSHQVTQMGQEVILRCVPISNHLYFYWYRQILGQKVEFLVSFYNNEISEKSEIFDDQFSVERPDGSNFTLKIRSTKLEDSAMYFCASTRSDGYEQYFGPGTRLTVT.

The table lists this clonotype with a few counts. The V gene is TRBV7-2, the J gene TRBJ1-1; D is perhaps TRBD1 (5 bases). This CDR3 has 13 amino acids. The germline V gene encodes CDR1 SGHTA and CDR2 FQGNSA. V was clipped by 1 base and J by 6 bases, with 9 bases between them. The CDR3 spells CASSLGRDPEAFF. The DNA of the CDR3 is TGTGCCAGCAGCTTAGGACGGGACCCTGAAGCTTTCTTT. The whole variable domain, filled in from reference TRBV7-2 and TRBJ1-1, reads GAGVSQSPSNKVTEKGKDVELRCDPISGHTALYWYRQSLGQGLEFLIYFQGNSAPDKSGLPSDRFSAERTGGSVSTLTIQRTQQEDSAVYLCASSLGRDPEAFFGQGTRLTVV.

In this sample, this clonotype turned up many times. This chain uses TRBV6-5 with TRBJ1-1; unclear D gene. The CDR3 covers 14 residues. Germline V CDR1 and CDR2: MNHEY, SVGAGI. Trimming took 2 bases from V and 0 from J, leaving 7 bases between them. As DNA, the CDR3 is TGTGCCAGCAGTTACGGAGGGATGAACACTGAAGCTTTCTTT. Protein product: CASSYGGMNTEAFF.

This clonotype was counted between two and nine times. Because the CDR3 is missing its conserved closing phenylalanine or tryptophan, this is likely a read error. CDR3 amino acids: CASSRGGLPTDTQYI. The CDR3 DNA reads as TGCGCCAGCAGCCGGGGGGGACTCCCTACAGATACGCAGTATATT. The chain uses TRBV4-1 and TRBJ2-3; 7 positions match TRBD2. The germline gives CDR1 MGHRA, CDR2 YSYEKL. The V and J ends lost 4 bases and 3 bases, in that order; junction bases with no gene match: 7. The length of the CDR3 is 15 residues.

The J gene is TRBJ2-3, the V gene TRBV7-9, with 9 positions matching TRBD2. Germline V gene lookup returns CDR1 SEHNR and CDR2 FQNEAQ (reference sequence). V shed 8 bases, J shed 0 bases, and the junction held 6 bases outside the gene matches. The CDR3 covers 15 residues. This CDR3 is CASGTSLSSTDTQYF. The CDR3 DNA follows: TGTGCCAGCGGGACTAGCCTATCTAGCACAGATACGCAGTATTTT.

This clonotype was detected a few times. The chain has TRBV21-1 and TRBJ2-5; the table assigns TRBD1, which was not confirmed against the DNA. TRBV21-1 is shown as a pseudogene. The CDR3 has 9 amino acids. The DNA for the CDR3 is TGTGCCAGCAGGGATAGGGGGCACTTC. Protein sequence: CASRDRGHF.

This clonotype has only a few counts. The CDR3 here is CASSYGREGGELFF. The CDR3 DNA is TGCGCCAGCAGCTATGGCCGAGAAGGCGGGGAGCTGTTTTTT. J is TRBJ2-2 and V is TRBV5-1; D is unresolved. Deletions cut 3 bases from V and 7 bases from J, with 13 bases between. The CDR3 is 14 amino acids. The V gene's germline CDR1 is SGHRS and CDR2 YFSETQ.

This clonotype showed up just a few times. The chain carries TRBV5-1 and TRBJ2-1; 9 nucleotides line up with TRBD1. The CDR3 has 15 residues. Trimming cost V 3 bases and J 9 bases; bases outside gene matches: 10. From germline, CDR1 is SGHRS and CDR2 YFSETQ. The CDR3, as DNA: TGCGCCAGCAGCTCCCCCGGACAGGGGAGGGGTGAGCAGTTCTTC. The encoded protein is CASSSPGQGRGEQFF.

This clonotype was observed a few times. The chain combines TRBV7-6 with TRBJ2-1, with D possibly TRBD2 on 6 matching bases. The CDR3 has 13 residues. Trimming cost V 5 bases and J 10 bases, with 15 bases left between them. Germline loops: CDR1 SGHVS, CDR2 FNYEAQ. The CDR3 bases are TGTGCCAGCAGCCCCTCGGGACTTTTAGAGCAGTTCTTC. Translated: CASSPSGLLEQFF. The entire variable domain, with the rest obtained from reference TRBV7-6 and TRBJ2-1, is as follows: GAGVSQSPRYKVTKRGQDVALRCDPISGHVSLYWYRQALGQGPEFLTYFNYEAQQDKSGLPNDRFSAERPEGSISTLTIQRTEQRDSAMYRCASSPSGLLEQFFGPGTRLTVL.

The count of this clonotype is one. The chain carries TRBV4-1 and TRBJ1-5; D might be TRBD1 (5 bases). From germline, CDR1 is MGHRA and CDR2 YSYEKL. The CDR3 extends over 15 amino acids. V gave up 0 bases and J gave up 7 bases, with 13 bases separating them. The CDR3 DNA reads TGCGCCAGCAGCCAAGATTCCTGGGGGAACCAGCCCCAGCATTTT. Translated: CASSQDSWGNQPQHF.

The CDR3 protein is CASRKDSGGPPETQYF. The CDR3 nucleotides read TGTGCCAGCAGGAAAGATAGCGGGGGACCTCCAGAGACCCAGTACTTC. The V and J genes are TRBV27 and TRBJ2-5, with 9 nucleotides matching TRBD2. The CDR3 loop spans 16 amino acids. CDR1 MNHEY and CDR2 SMNVEV come from the germline V gene (reference sequence). Trimming at V came to 6 bases and at J to 4 bases, leaving 12 bases not matched to a gene.

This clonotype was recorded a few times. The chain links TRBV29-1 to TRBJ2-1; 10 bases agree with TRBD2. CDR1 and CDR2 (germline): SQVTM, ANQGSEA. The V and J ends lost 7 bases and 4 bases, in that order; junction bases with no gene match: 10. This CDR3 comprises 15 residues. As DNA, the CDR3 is TGCAGCGCCCTAGAACTAGCGGGGATTTACAATGAGCAGTTCTTC. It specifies CSALELAGIYNEQFF.

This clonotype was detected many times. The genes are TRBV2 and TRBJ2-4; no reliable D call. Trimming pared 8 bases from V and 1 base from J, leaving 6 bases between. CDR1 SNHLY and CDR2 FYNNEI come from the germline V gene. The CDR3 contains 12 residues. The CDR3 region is CASGYAKNIQYF. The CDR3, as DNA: TGTGCCAGCGGGTACGCCAAAAACATTCAGTACTTC.

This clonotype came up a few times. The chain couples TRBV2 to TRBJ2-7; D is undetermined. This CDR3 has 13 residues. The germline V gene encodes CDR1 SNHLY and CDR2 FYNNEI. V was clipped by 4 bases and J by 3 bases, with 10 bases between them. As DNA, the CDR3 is TGTGCCAGCAGTGTACCGGGTCTCTACGAGCAGTACTTC. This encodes CASSVPGLYEQYF. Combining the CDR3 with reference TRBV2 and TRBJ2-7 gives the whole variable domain EPEVTQTPSHQVTQMGQEVILRCVPISNHLYFYWYRQILGQKVEFLVSFYNNEISEKSEIFDDQFSVERPDGSNFTLKIRSTKLEDSAMYFCASSVPGLYEQYFGPGTRLTVT.

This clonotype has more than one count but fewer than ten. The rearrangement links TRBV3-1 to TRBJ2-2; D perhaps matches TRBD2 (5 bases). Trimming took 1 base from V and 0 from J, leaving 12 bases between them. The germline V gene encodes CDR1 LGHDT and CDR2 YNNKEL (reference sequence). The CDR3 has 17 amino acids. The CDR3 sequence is CASSQVLPAANTGELFF. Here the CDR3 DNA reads TGTGCCAGCAGCCAAGTTCTGCCAGCGGCGAACACCGGGGAGCTGTTTTTT.

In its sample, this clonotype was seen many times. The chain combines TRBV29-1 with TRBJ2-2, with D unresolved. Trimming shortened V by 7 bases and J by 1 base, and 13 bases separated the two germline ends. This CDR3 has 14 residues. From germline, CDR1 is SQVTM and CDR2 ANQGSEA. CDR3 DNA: TGCAGCGCGCGAGGACGTCTGAACACCGGGGAGCTGTTTTTT. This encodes CSARGRLNTGELFF.

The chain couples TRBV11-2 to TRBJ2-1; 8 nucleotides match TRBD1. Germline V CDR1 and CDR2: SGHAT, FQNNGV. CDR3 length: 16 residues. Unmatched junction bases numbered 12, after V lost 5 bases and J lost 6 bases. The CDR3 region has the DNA TGTGCCAGCAGCCGCCCTCGACAGGGGCGGATCAATGAGCAGTTCTTC. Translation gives CASSRPRQGRINEQFF.

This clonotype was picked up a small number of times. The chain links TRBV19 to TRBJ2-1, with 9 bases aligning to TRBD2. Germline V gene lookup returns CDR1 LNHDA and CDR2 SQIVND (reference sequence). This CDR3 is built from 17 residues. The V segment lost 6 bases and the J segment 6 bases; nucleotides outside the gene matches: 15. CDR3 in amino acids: CASSPHLGRGGGNEQFF. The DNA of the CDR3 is TGTGCCAGTAGCCCTCACCTGGGGCGGGGGGGAGGCAATGAGCAGTTCTTC.